This record concerns one TCR beta chain sequence. The sample contains more than one DNA sequence encoding this CDR3. This record belongs to a study of shared clonotypes between healthy human individuals. This CDR3 spans 12 amino acids. Germline V gene data show CDR1 as SGHKS and CDR2 as YYEKEE (reference sequence). V lost 4 bases to trimming and J lost 5 bases, with 9 bases between them. The study enrolled healthy HIV-negative adults without recent acute infections or vaccinations as donors. Clones were read by immunoSEQ multiplex PCR, and TCRdb kept only the in-frame ones, dropping some. The data show over 2 million clones, around 92% seen once.

The chain links TRBV5-5 to TRBJ1-2; D gene uncertain. Sequenced sample: naive CD4+ T cells from PBMCs. Stated subset: CD45RA+ positively selected. The sequence was obtained from a man younger than 35 in good health. Some clones in this sample may be carry-over from other donors' samples. The CDR3: CASSLGVYGYTF. The CDR3 bases are TGTGCCAGCAGCCTCGGGGTTTATGGCTACACCTTC.